The 3 T cell receptor beta chains below were found in one sample sequenced in a study of T cells in Graves' hyperthyroidism and ophthalmopathy. Amplified TCR beta CDR3 regions derived from RNA transcripts. During a first-round RT-PCR of the TCR CDR3, the HTBI primer set was used. TCRdb fed the multiplex PCR reads into MiXCR, producing one record per CDR3 protein. The sample lists 540,000 or so distinct CDR3 sequences; around a sixth were seen once. Material for sequencing was blood. Receptors originate from a woman under 40 with Graves' hyperthyroidism.

This clonotype was found many times. This chain connects TRBV4-1 to TRBJ2-1, with 9 bases fitting TRBD2. J gave up 8 bases and V 7 bases, and 12 bases lay outside the gene matches. Germline V lookup: CDR1 MGHRA, CDR2 YSYEKL. The CDR3 contains 15 residues. This chain's CDR3 is CASTRLAGVSDEQFF. The DNA of the CDR3 is TGCGCCAGCACCAGGTTAGCGGGAGTCAGTGATGAGCAGTTCTTC.

This clonotype was seen many times. The CDR3: CASSLGQSGNQPQHF. As DNA, the CDR3 is TGTGCCAGCAGTTTGGGACAGTCAGGCAATCAGCCCCAGCATTTT. This sequence joins TRBV27 and TRBJ1-5; 7 nucleotides align to TRBD1. This CDR3 spans 15 amino acids. V lost 3 bases to trimming and J lost 2 bases; unmatched junction nucleotides: 4. Germline values: CDR1 MNHEY, CDR2 SMNVEV (reference sequence).

The chain uses TRBV20-1 and TRBJ1-4; D perhaps matches TRBD1 (6 bases). V was clipped by 0 bases and J by 13 bases, with 12 bases between them. The CDR3 covers 12 residues. Germline CDR1 is DFQATT and CDR2 is SNEGSKA (reference sequence). Here the CDR3 reads CSARDKGQLLFF. In DNA form, the CDR3 reads TGCAGTGCTAGAGACAAAGGACAGCTACTGTTTTTT.